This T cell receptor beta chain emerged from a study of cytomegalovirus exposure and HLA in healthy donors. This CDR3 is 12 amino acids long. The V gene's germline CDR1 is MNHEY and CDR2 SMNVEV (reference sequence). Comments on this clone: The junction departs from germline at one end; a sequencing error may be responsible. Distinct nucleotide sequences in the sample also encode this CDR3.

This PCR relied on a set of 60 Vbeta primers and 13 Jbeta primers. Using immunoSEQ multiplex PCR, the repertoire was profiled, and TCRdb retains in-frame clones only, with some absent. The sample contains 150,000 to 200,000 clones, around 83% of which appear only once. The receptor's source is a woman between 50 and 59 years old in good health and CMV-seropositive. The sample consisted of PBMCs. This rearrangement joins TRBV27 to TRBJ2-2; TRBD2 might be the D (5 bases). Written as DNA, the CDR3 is TGTGCCAGCACGGGATTCACCGGGGAACTGTTTTTT. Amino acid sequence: CASTGFTGELFF.